This is a list of T cell receptor beta chains from one sample in a study of blood T cell repertoires in COVID-19. Generated by immunoSEQ multiplex PCR, the TCRdb table keeps only in-frame clones and is missing some. The sample includes about 210,000 clones, approximately 84% seen only once; the top ten take 4.5% to 5%. What was sequenced was peripheral blood. The receptor set was obtained from a woman older than 75 with acute or convalescent COVID-19. Both conserved end residues are part of each CDR3. The D gene is left open where the match is weak. Rows may omit the clone size; those that give it use once, few, many or a size class.

TRBD2 TRBJ2-7 . 13 TRBV2 CASSPGLTYEQYF TGTGCCAGCAGTCCGGGACTAACCTACGAGCAGTACTTC
TRBD1 TRBJ1-5 . 15 TRBV27 CASSFSDRAYQPQHF TGTGCCAGCAGTTTTTCCGACAGGGCCTATCAGCCCCAGCATTTT
. TRBJ1-5 . 16 TRBV5-1 CASSLGGQASNQPQHF TGCGCCAGCAGCTTGGGGGGCCAGGCAAGCAATCAGCCCCAGCATTTT
. TRBJ2-2 . 15 TRBV10-1 CASSEGQGGTGELFF TGCGCCAGCAGTGAGGGGCAGGGGGGAACCGGGGAGCTGTTTTTT
TRBD1 TRBJ1-1 . 15 TRBV3-1/TRBV3-2 CASSHNRDRAHEAFF TGTGCCAGCAGCCACAACCGGGACAGGGCCCATGAAGCTTTCTTT
. TRBJ2-5 . 13 TRBV19 CASSIEYLKTQYF TGTGCCAGTAGTATTGAGTATCTCAAGACCCAGTACTTC
TRBD2 TRBJ2-1 . 19 TRBV19 CASSIRGGAGGSSYNEQFF TGTGCCAGTAGTATAAGGGGAGGAGCGGGAGGTAGCTCCTACAATGAGCAGTTCTTC
. TRBJ2-5 . 16 TRBV28 CANTTSGPGRLETQYF TGTGCCAACACAACCTCCGGCCCGGGGAGGTTGGAGACCCAGTACTTC
. TRBJ2-3 . 13 TRBV28 CASTRRSRHTQYF TGTGCCAGCACTAGGCGTAGTCGGCATACGCAGTATTTT
TRBD2 TRBJ2-7 . 15 TRBV5-1 CASSLRREGPYEQYF TGCGCCAGCAGCTTGAGGCGGGAGGGCCCCTACGAGCAGTACTTC
. TRBJ2-7 . 14 TRBV7-2 CASSLSRTTYEQYF TGTGCCAGCAGCTTATCGCGGACTACCTACGAGCAGTACTTC
TRBD1 TRBJ1-1 . 14 TRBV2 CASSSGQMNTEAFF TGTGCCAGCAGTTCGGGACAGATGAACACTGAAGCTTTCTTT
. TRBJ2-3 . 13 TRBV7-3 CASSLGSGGGQYF TGTGCCAGCAGCTTAGGATCGGGCGGAGGGCAGTATTTT
. TRBJ1-3 . 18 TRBV7-9 CASRQSEVDGFSGNTIYF TGTGCCAGCAGACAATCCGAGGTTGACGGATTCTCTGGAAACACCATATATTTT
TRBD1 TRBJ2-7 . 16 TRBV6-5 CASSFAPGQNSYEQYF TGTGCCAGCAGTTTTGCACCGGGACAGAACTCCTACGAGCAGTACTTC
TRBD1 TRBJ2-1 . 16 TRBV18 CASSLLDRGSYNEQFF TGTGCCAGCTCGCTCCTCGACAGGGGATCCTACAATGAGCAGTTCTTC
TRBD2 TRBJ2-7 . 16 TRBV5-1 CASSLAVPGLAYEQYF TGCGCCAGCAGCTTGGCGGTCCCGGGACTAGCTTACGAGCAGTACTTC
TRBD2 TRBJ2-5 . 16 TRBV5-1 CASSPGGQALRETQYF TGCGCCAGCAGCCCGGGGGGGCAGGCCCTCCGGGAGACCCAGTACTTC
TRBD1 TRBJ1-5 . 17 TRBV5-1 CASSLDGLGQYNQPQHF TGCGCCAGCAGCTTGGACGGGTTGGGACAGTACAATCAGCCCCAGCATTTT
. TRBJ2-1 . 14 TRBV4-3 CASSQQTQGWEQFF TGCGCCAGCAGCCAACAAACTCAGGGGTGGGAGCAGTTCTTC
. TRBJ2-1 . 15 TRBV19 CASSPRGSSYNEQFF TGTGCCAGTAGCCCCAGGGGTAGCTCCTACAATGAGCAGTTCTTC
. TRBJ1-2 . 16 TRBV5-1 CASSLLSGGSNYGYTF TGCGCCAGCAGCTTGTTGTCGGGGGGCTCTAACTATGGCTACACCTTC
. TRBJ2-2 . 13 TRBV7-8 CASSWPGAGELFF TGTGCCAGCAGCTGGCCGGGAGCCGGGGAGCTGTTTTTT
. TRBJ1-4 . 12 TRBV29-1 CSVTIADEKLFF TGCAGCGTTACAATCGCTGATGAAAAACTGTTTTTT
TRBD2 TRBJ2-5 . 17 TRBV10-2 CASSGGLAGEIRETQYF TGCGCCAGCAGTGGGGGACTAGCGGGAGAAATTCGAGAGACCCAGTACTTC
TRBD1 TRBJ1-2 . 16 TRBV7-9 CASSLSGGRANYGYTF TGTGCCAGCAGCTTGTCAGGGGGTCGGGCTAACTATGGCTACACCTTC
TRBD1 TRBJ2-2 once 15 TRBV18 CASSSGQDGTGELFF TGTGCCAGCTCATCGGGACAGGATGGAACCGGGGAGCTGTTTTTT
TRBD2 TRBJ2-5 . 15 TRBV6-1 CASSEGGTTEGNQYF TGTGCCAGCAGTGAAGGAGGGACTACAGAAGGGAACCAGTACTTC
TRBD1 TRBJ2-7 once 14 TRBV6-5 CASRIPGQANEQYF TGTGCCAGCAGAATTCCGGGACAGGCCAACGAGCAGTACTTC
. TRBJ2-7 . 13 TRBV7-9 CASSVNRDYEQYF TGTGCCAGCAGCGTCAACCGGGACTACGAGCAGTACTTC
TRBD2 TRBJ2-2 once 19 TRBV12-5 CASGLVRDGRTRLNGELFF TGTGCTAGTGGTTTGGTACGTGATGGGCGGACTAGGTTGAACGGGGAGCTGTTTTTT
. TRBJ1-5 once 15 TRBV2 CASGARASGNQPQHF TGTGCCAGCGGGGCCAGGGCGAGTGGCAATCAGCCCCAGCATTTT
TRBD1 TRBJ2-7 . 15 TRBV18 CASSPPQGASDEQYF TGTGCCAGCTCACCACCCCAGGGGGCTTCTGACGAGCAGTACTTC
TRBD2 TRBJ2-2 . 18 TRBV9 CASSVSSYSGSPTGELFF TGTGCCAGCAGCGTCTCATCTTATAGCGGGAGTCCCACCGGGGAGCTGTTTTTT
TRBD2 TRBJ2-1 . 16 TRBV14 CASSVGTSGRFNEQFF TGTGCCAGCAGCGTCGGGACTAGCGGGAGATTTAATGAGCAGTTCTTC
. TRBJ2-7 once 12 TRBV6-6 CASSPSSYEQYF TGTGCCAGCAGTCCGAGCTCCTACGAGCAGTACTTC
. TRBJ1-1 . 15 TRBV3-1/TRBV3-2 CASSQVLGGRTEAFF TGTGCCAGCAGCCAAGTTTTAGGGGGTAGGACTGAAGCTTTCTTT
. TRBJ2-7 . 15 TRBV3-1/TRBV3-2 CASSQDRHGLYEQYF TGTGCCAGCAGCCAAGATAGGCACGGACTTTACGAGCAGTACTTC
. TRBJ1-2 . 13 TRBV29-1 CSVGSAEGHGYTF TGCAGCGTTGGCTCAGCGGAGGGGCATGGCTACACCTTC
. TRBJ2-5 . 15 TRBV5-1 CASSELSSAGETQYF TGCGCCAGCAGCGAGCTATCTAGCGCGGGGGAGACCCAGTACTTC
TRBD2 TRBJ2-1 . 12 TRBV30 CAWSDQRGEQFF TGTGCCTGGAGTGATCAGCGGGGCGAGCAGTTCTTC
. TRBJ1-1 . 12 TRBV11-3 CASSLMQGEAFF TGTGCCAGCAGCTTAATGCAGGGCGAAGCTTTCTTT